The T cell receptor beta chain under discussion was sequenced for a study of cytomegalovirus exposure and HLA in healthy donors. This clone has a handful of counts. What it binds is not known. Germline lookup yields CDR1 SEHNR and CDR2 FQNEAQ (reference sequence). Trimming left V 4 bases short and J 11 bases short, with 12 bases between. The CDR3 totals 12 residues. Study findings and constraints: Analysis was carried out at a later point, and it linked a missense DCLRE1C variant to TCR beta V- and J-gene trimming. Cytomegalovirus association was assigned to about 180 TCR beta chains. It was only CMV serostatus that was available as immune exposure information.

PCR involved 60 Vbeta and 13 Jbeta primers. TCRdb's copy holds only in-frame clones and misses some; the assay was immunoSEQ multiplex PCR. There are under 200,000 clones in the sample; 60% to 80% occur only once, and less than 5% lies in the top ten. The rearrangement links TRBV7-9 to TRBJ2-1; D not certain. The sequencing input was PBMCs. This clonotype was obtained from a male donor in good health and CMV-seronegative. CDR3: CASSSLEAKQFF. The CDR3 coding sequence is TGTGCCAGCAGCTCCTTAGAGGCTAAGCAGTTCTTC.